These 20 T cell receptor beta chains came from one sample sequenced in a study of siplizumab effects on memory and regulatory T cells. Only in-frame clones appear in the TCRdb table, and some are missing; sequencing was by immunoSEQ multiplex PCR. Found here are over 45,000 clones, about 97% of them singletons; the top ten hold approximately 1%. The sequenced material came from naive CD8+ T cells sorted from blood. These receptors all come from a human donor in good health.

The chain uses TRBV5-1 and TRBJ2-1, with 8 bases fitting TRBD1. This CDR3 is built from 18 residues. Germline assignment: CDR1 SGHRS and CDR2 YFSETQ. Trimming cost V 4 bases and J 4 bases; bases outside gene matches: 16. Here the CDR3 DNA reads TGCGCCAGCAGCCCCGTCCCGGGACAGGAATTCTGGTACAATGAGCAGTTCTTC. It specifies CASSPVPGQEFWYNEQFF.

The rearrangement uses TRBV7-9 and TRBJ2-5, with D uncertain. The germline V gene has CDR1 SEHNR and CDR2 FQNEAQ (reference sequence). V shed 5 bases and J shed 3 bases, with 13 bases lying between them. The CDR3 consists of 14 residues. The CDR3 here is CASSNQLSEETQYF. CDR3 DNA: TGTGCCAGCAGCAATCAGTTATCCGAAGAGACCCAGTACTTC. Full variable domain (missing parts from reference TRBV7-9 and TRBJ2-5): DTGVSQNPRHKITKRGQNVTFRCDPISEHNRLYWYRQTLGQGPEFLTYFQNEAQLEKSRLLSDRFSAERPKGSFSTLEIQRTEQGDSAMYLCASSNQLSEETQYFGPGTRLLVL.

This sequence joins TRBV19 and TRBJ1-2; perhaps TRBD1 as D (6 bases). The CDR3 is 16 residues long. Per germline, CDR1 LNHDA and CDR2 SQIVND (reference sequence). The V gene lost 2 bases and the J gene lost 4 bases, with 17 bases spanning the gap. CDR3 residues: CASSIRRAGVGYGYTF. The DNA for the CDR3 is TGTGCCAGTAGTATACGCCGCGCAGGGGTGGGCTATGGCTACACCTTC.

The genes are TRBV9 and TRBJ2-2; tentatively, D is TRBD1 (6 bases). The CDR3 is made up of 15 amino acids. V shed 3 bases and J shed 0 bases, with 9 bases lying between them. Germline values: CDR1 SGDLS, CDR2 YYNGEE. CDR3 protein: CASSGGQTNTGELFF. The CDR3 DNA reads as TGTGCCAGCAGCGGCGGACAGACGAACACCGGGGAGCTGTTTTTT. Combining the CDR3 with reference TRBV9 and TRBJ2-2 gives the whole variable domain DSGVTQTPKHLITATGQRVTLRCSPRSGDLSVYWYQQSLDQGLQFLIQYYNGEERAKGNILERFSAQQFPDLHSELNLSSLELGDSALYFCASSGGQTNTGELFFGEGSRLTVL.

The rearrangement uses TRBV11-3 and TRBJ2-3, with D unresolved. Per the germline V gene, CDR1 is SGHNT and CDR2 is YENEEA. Trimming took off 8 bases at V and 1 base at J, with 10 bases between the two ends. This CDR3 is built from 13 residues. The CDR3 here is CASGRTRTDTQYF. Here the CDR3 DNA reads TGTGCCAGCGGACGGACCCGCACAGATACGCAGTATTTT.

J is TRBJ2-7 and V is TRBV2; 9 nucleotides align to TRBD2. V dropped 1 base and J dropped 6; count of bases not matched to a gene: 4. CDR1 is SNHLY and CDR2 is FYNNEI in the germline V gene. The CDR3 extends over 14 amino acids. DNA of the CDR3: TGTGCCAGCAGTGAAGGAAGTAGCGGGAGCGAGCAGTACTTC. Its protein is CASSEGSSGSEQYF.

The gene calls are TRBV13 and TRBJ2-3, with 7 nucleotides matching TRBD2. Trimming at V came to 0 bases and at J to 6 bases, leaving 3 bases not matched to a gene. Germline V gene lookup returns CDR1 PRHDT and CDR2 FYEKMQ (reference sequence). The CDR3 is made up of 14 amino acids. This chain's CDR3 is CASSLGGGLDTQYF. The CDR3 coding sequence is TGTGCCAGCAGCTTAGGGGGAGGGCTGGATACGCAGTATTTT.

This clone was seen a single time. The chain uses TRBV5-6 and TRBJ2-1; D unresolved. The CDR3 covers 13 residues. Trimming took 4 bases from V and 3 from J, leaving 8 bases between them. CDR1 is SGHDT and CDR2 is YYEEEE in the germline V gene. CDR3 coding DNA: TGTGCCAGCAGCGATGACTTCTACAATGAGCAGTTCTTC. It translates to CASSDDFYNEQFF.

The chain combines TRBV5-1 with TRBJ2-7; D is perhaps TRBD2 (6 bases). CDR1 and CDR2 from the germline V gene are SGHRS and YFSETQ. The CDR3 extends over 16 amino acids. With 7 bases removed from V and 3 bases from J, the gap between germline ends came to 23 bases. CDR3 DNA: TGCGCCAGCTCCGGTTCAATGGGACTGCACCTCTACGAGCAGTACTTC. As protein: CASSGSMGLHLYEQYF.

The chain employs TRBV9 and TRBJ2-2; 10 bases fit TRBD2. V trimming: 3 bases; J trimming: 5 bases; junction bases outside the gene matches: 13. CDR3 size: 18 residues. Germline V gene lookup returns CDR1 SGDLS and CDR2 YYNGEE. CDR3 in DNA: TGTGCCAGCAGCGCCCTCCTAGCGGGAGCGGGAGGAACCGGGGAGCTGTTTTTT. Amino acid sequence: CASSALLAGAGGTGELFF.

As DNA, the CDR3 is TGTGCCAGCAGCGTAGGGACTAACGGCTACGAGCAGTACTTC. It encodes CASSVGTNGYEQYF. This chain joins TRBV9 and TRBJ2-7; perhaps TRBD2 as D (6 bases). Per germline, CDR1 SGDLS and CDR2 YYNGEE. The CDR3 has 14 residues. V lost 0 bases to trimming and J lost 3 bases, with 10 bases between them.

The rearrangement uses TRBV9 and TRBJ2-2; 9 nucleotides match TRBD2. V was pared by 0 bases and J by 4 bases, with 4 bases of the junction left unmatched. The CDR3 has 16 residues. Germline CDR1 SGDLS, CDR2 YYNGEE. The DNA for the CDR3 is TGTGCCAGCAGCGTAGGCATTAGCGGGAGCACCGGGGAGCTGTTTTTT. The encoded protein is CASSVGISGSTGELFF.

V and J are TRBV25-1 and TRBJ2-1; D remains unclear. V gave up 8 bases and J gave up 3 bases, with 8 bases separating them. Germline V gene lookup returns CDR1 MGHDK and CDR2 SYGVNS. This CDR3 has 12 amino acids. This chain's CDR3 is CASGTVYNEQFF. In nucleotides, the CDR3 is TGTGCCAGCGGCACCGTCTACAATGAGCAGTTCTTC. Looking up the rest from reference TRBV25-1 and TRBJ2-1 gives the full variable domain: EADIYQTPRYLVIGTGKKITLECSQTMGHDKMYWYQQDPGMELHLIHYSYGVNSTEKGDLSSESTVSRIRTEHFPLTLESARPSHTSQYLCASGTVYNEQFFGPGTRLTVL.

The chain combines TRBV9 with TRBJ2-1; 8 positions match TRBD2. The CDR3 is 15 amino acids. The V gene end was trimmed by 0 bases and the J gene end by 7 bases; junction bases not matched to a gene: 6. The germline gives CDR1 SGDLS, CDR2 YYNGEE. For the CDR3, the DNA is TGTGCCAGCAGCGTAGCGGGACTAGAGGGTAATGAGCAGTTCTTC. Amino acids: CASSVAGLEGNEQFF.

The chain links TRBV27 to TRBJ1-2; 7 bases map to TRBD1. From germline, CDR1 is MNHEY and CDR2 SMNVEV (reference sequence). The junction had 9 bases not matched to a gene; V was cut back by 9 bases and J by 8 bases. This CDR3 is 12 amino acids long. The CDR3 DNA reads TGTGCCAGTTCGGACAGGTCCCGAGGCTACACCTTC. The encoded protein is CASSDRSRGYTF.

The rearrangement joins TRBV19 to TRBJ2-1; 7 bases line up with TRBD2. Germline lookup yields CDR1 LNHDA and CDR2 SQIVND (reference sequence). This CDR3 has 15 residues. With V trimmed by 6 bases and J by 3 bases, 8 bases remained unmatched. The CDR3 spells CASSLGGGRYNEQFF. CDR3 DNA sequence: TGTGCCAGTAGCTTGGGGGGAGGGCGCTACAATGAGCAGTTCTTC.

V gene TRBV28 combines with J gene TRBJ2-6; the D gene is possibly TRBD1 (6 bases). Trimming removed 4 bases from V and 1 base from J, with 11 bases in between. This CDR3 spans 16 amino acids. Germline V gene lookup returns CDR1 MDHEN and CDR2 SYDVKM. The CDR3 reads CASSSYRASGANVLTF. The CDR3 DNA is TGTGCCAGCAGTTCGTACAGGGCTTCTGGGGCCAACGTCCTGACTTTC.

The CDR3 DNA is TGCGCCAGCAGCCCCACCCCTGGGGGGACAAAAGGGACCGGGGAGCTGTTTTTT. Translation gives CASSPTPGGTKGTGELFF. The V gene is TRBV5-1, the J gene TRBJ2-2, with D perhaps being TRBD1 or TRBD2 (6 bases each). V was trimmed by 4 bases and J by 5 bases, leaving 24 bases between them. The germline V gene has CDR1 SGHRS and CDR2 YFSETQ. This CDR3 comprises 18 residues.

This chain joins TRBV27 and TRBJ2-1; no reliable D call. V was clipped by 6 bases and J by 0 bases, with 9 bases between them. The CDR3 sequence is 14 residues long. CDR1 and CDR2 (germline): MNHEY, SMNVEV (reference sequence). The CDR3 protein is CASRPGLSYNEQFF. CDR3 bases: TGTGCCAGCAGACCGGGCCTCTCCTACAATGAGCAGTTCTTC.

The chain has TRBV7-9 and TRBJ2-3; 7 bases match TRBD2. Germline V gene lookup returns CDR1 SEHNR and CDR2 FQNEAQ (reference sequence). J lost 2 bases, V lost 3 bases, and 2 bases had no gene match. The CDR3 is 14 residues long. The CDR3 reads CASSFSGHTDTQYF. The CDR3 DNA reads TGTGCCAGCAGCTTTAGCGGGCACACAGATACGCAGTATTTT.